This T cell receptor beta chain was found in a study of shared clonotypes between healthy human individuals. The overall study: The study used three CD4 naive, three CD4 memory, two CD8 naive and one CD8 memory plate per donor.

Repertoires were generated with immunoSEQ multiplex PCR, while TCRdb's copy carries only in-frame clones and drops some. Of roughly 1,600,000 clones listed, about 98.5% are singletons. Trimming left V 6 bases short and J 6 bases short, with 18 bases between. CDR3 length equals 15 residues. The V gene's germline CDR1 is MDHEN and CDR2 SYDVKM. This TCR derives from a man younger than 40 in good health. Sequencing input: naive CD4+ T cells sorted from blood. Subset indicated: CD45RA+ positively selected. V gene TRBV28 combines with J gene TRBJ2-1; D uncertain. The DNA of the CDR3 is TGTGCCAGCAGCCCACGGTGGGTAGCCCTCAATGAGCAGTTCTTC. This codes for CASSPRWVALNEQFF.